These 30 T cell receptor beta chains were all obtained from the same sample, sequenced in a study of vaccination effects on CD4 cells after COVID-19. Assay: immunoSEQ multiplex PCR; the TCRdb copy retains only in-frame clones and omits some. Found here are around 50,000 clones, 70% to 80% of them singletons; the top ten hold 12%. These receptors' targets are unknown. Following a roughly 11-day culture, CD4+ T cells were purified. The specimen was CD4+ T cells from PBMCs cultured without peptide, collected before COVID-19 vaccination. These receptors came from a human donor who had a prior SARS-CoV-2 infection.

This clone came up a few times. This sequence joins TRBV5-1 and TRBJ1-6; 9 positions match TRBD1. Trimming took 0 bases from V and 10 from J; bases not matched to a gene: 11. The CDR3 consists of 17 residues. Looked up from germline, CDR1 is SGHRS and CDR2 is YFSETQ. CDR3 sequence reads: CASSLGLRDRVGSPLHF. The CDR3 region has the DNA TGCGCCAGCAGCTTGGGTCTTCGGGACAGGGTAGGATCACCCCTCCACTTT.

J is TRBJ1-6 and V is TRBV7-2; D may be TRBD1 (5 bases). CDR1 and CDR2 from the germline V gene are SGHTA and FQGNSA. V lost 5 bases and J lost 7, with 15 bases in between. The CDR3 contains 15 residues. CDR3 bases: TGTGCCAGCAGCCCCCGAAGGGGAGGCAATTCACCCCTCCACTTT. It yields the protein CASSPRRGGNSPLHF.

The DNA for the CDR3 is TGCGCCAGCAGCCAAGAGGCCCGGGGTTACGAGCAGTACTTC. This translates into CASSQEARGYEQYF. The rearrangement links TRBV4-3 to TRBJ2-7, with D perhaps matching TRBD2 (5 bases). Germline loops: CDR1 LGHNA, CDR2 YSLEER. This CDR3 comprises 14 residues. V was shortened by 0 bases and J by 4 bases, with 10 bases between the two germline ends.

The V call is TRBV3-1 (or the pseudogene TRBV3-2), the J call TRBJ2-1; 7 bases fit TRBD1. The germline gives CDR1 LGHDT, CDR2 YNNKEL (reference sequence). Trimming took 5 bases from V and 0 from J; bases not matched to a gene: 4. This CDR3 has 15 residues. The CDR3 region is CASSNRDSSYNEQFF. CDR3 in DNA: TGTGCCAGCAGCAACAGGGACAGCTCCTACAATGAGCAGTTCTTC.

The chain combines TRBV10-3 with TRBJ2-7, with D possibly TRBD1 on 5 matching bases. CDR3 length equals 13 residues. Germline-derived CDR1 and CDR2 are ENHRY and SYGVKD. Trimming took off 10 bases at V and 5 bases at J, with 18 bases between the two ends. The CDR3 here is CATARQGTNEQYF. The CDR3 coding sequence is TGTGCCACAGCCCGGCAGGGTACTAACGAGCAGTACTTC.

The chain combines TRBV3-1 (or the pseudogene TRBV3-2) with TRBJ2-3; possibly TRBD2 for D (6 bases). V shed 1 base and J shed 6 bases, with 14 bases lying between them. The CDR3 loop spans 15 amino acids. CDR1 is LGHDT and CDR2 is YNNKEL in the germline V gene (reference sequence). This CDR3 reads CASSQGLVALDTQYF. The CDR3 DNA reads TGTGCCAGCAGCCAAGGACTAGTTGCCCTTGATACGCAGTATTTT.

The V and J genes are TRBV6-5 and TRBJ2-7; 7 nucleotides agree with TRBD1. The germline V gene has CDR1 MNHEY and CDR2 SVGAGI. The CDR3 totals 15 residues. V was clipped by 7 bases and J by 4 bases; unmatched bases: 13. DNA of the CDR3: TGTGCCAGCACCAAAGTTCCGGGACAGCTATACGAGCAGTACTTC. Amino acid sequence: CASTKVPGQLYEQYF.

This sequence joins TRBV12-3 or TRBV12-4 and TRBJ1-2; D is uncertain. V lost 3 bases and J 2 bases, leaving 7 bases between the germline ends. The CDR3 has 13 amino acids. The CDR3, as DNA: TGTGCCAGCAGTTTTCGTCCCAACTATGGCTACACCTTC. As protein: CASSFRPNYGYTF.

The chain employs TRBV29-1 and TRBJ1-5; 7 nucleotides align to TRBD1. Trimming at V came to 6 bases and at J to 2 bases, leaving 10 bases not matched to a gene. The CDR3 has 15 residues. Germline V CDR1 and CDR2: SQVTM, ANQGSEA. The CDR3 region is CSVSQGFLGNQPQHF. Written as DNA, the CDR3 is TGCAGCGTATCACAGGGGTTTTTGGGCAATCAGCCCCAGCATTTT.

Only a few counts were recorded for this clone. The rearrangement uses TRBV5-1 and TRBJ1-1; D perhaps matches TRBD1 (6 bases). CDR3 size: 16 residues. The germline gives CDR1 SGHRS, CDR2 YFSETQ. The V end was cut by 0 bases, the J end by 1 base, with 13 bases between. CDR3 in amino acids: CASSLVPGAGNTEAFF. DNA of the CDR3: TGCGCCAGCAGCTTGGTTCCAGGGGCTGGGAACACTGAAGCTTTCTTT. The complete variable domain, with remaining parts taken from reference TRBV5-1 and TRBJ1-1, reads KAGVTQTPRYLIKTRGQQVTLSCSPISGHRSVSWYQQTPGQGLQFLFEYFSETQRNKGNFPGRFSGRQFSNSRSEMNVSTLELGDSALYLCASSLVPGAGNTEAFFGQGTRLTVV.

The V call is TRBV3-1 (or the pseudogene TRBV3-2), the J call TRBJ1-1, with D unclear. This CDR3 contains 14 residues. The V and J ends lost 0 bases and 0 bases respectively, with 5 bases between them. Looked up from germline, CDR1 is LGHDT and CDR2 is YNNKEL (reference sequence). CDR3 in amino acids: CASSQDYLNTEAFF. The CDR3 DNA reads TGTGCCAGCAGCCAAGATTACCTGAACACTGAAGCTTTCTTT.

The CDR3 protein is CASSGVFEETQYF. The CDR3 DNA is TGTGCCAGCAGTGGGGTTTTCGAGGAGACCCAGTACTTC. This rearrangement joins TRBV2 to TRBJ2-5, with D unclear. Germline CDR1 SNHLY, CDR2 FYNNEI. Trimming removed 4 bases at V and 5 bases at J, with 11 bases between. The CDR3 covers 13 residues.

J is TRBJ1-5 and V is TRBV4-2, with no clear D. Looked up from germline, CDR1 is LGHNA and CDR2 is YNFKEQ. There are 15 residues in the CDR3. Deletions cut 1 base from V and 5 bases from J, with 12 bases between. CDR3 sequence reads: CASSQGLDTHQPQHF. CDR3 bases: TGTGCCAGCAGCCAAGGTCTGGATACTCATCAGCCCCAGCATTTT.

V is TRBV5-4 and J is TRBJ1-5; no definite D call. CDR3 length: 16 amino acids. V lost 5 bases and J lost 0, with 15 bases in between. Germline V gene data show CDR1 as SGHNT and CDR2 as YYREEE (reference sequence). CDR3 amino acids: CASSERRDYSNQPQHF. CDR3 coding DNA: TGTGCCAGCAGTGAGAGAAGGGATTATAGCAATCAGCCCCAGCATTTT.

This rearrangement joins TRBV6-5 to TRBJ2-7, with 8 bases lining up with TRBD1. Losses at the gene ends were 6 bases for V and 2 bases for J; bases not matched to a gene: 6. The CDR3 extends over 14 amino acids. Germline loops: CDR1 MNHEY, CDR2 SVGAGI. CDR3 protein: CASRKAGGPYEQYF. CDR3 nucleotides: TGTGCCAGCAGAAAAGCAGGGGGCCCCTACGAGCAGTACTTC.

The chain combines TRBV5-6 with TRBJ1-2, with 12 bases identical to TRBD1. The CDR3 contains 16 residues. Germline V gives CDR1 SGHDT, CDR2 YYEEEE. Trimming at V came to 4 bases and at J to 8 bases, leaving 12 bases not matched to a gene. CDR3 residues: CASSHKRDRGLEGYTF. In DNA form, the CDR3 reads TGTGCCAGCAGCCACAAACGGGACAGGGGGCTAGAGGGCTACACCTTC.

The chain joins TRBV10-3 to TRBJ2-2, with TRBD1 matching over 7 bases. CDR3 size: 16 residues. CDR1 is ENHRY and CDR2 is SYGVKD in the germline V gene. V shed 2 bases and J 1 base; nucleotides not matched to a gene: 4. As DNA, the CDR3 is TGTGCCATCAGTGAGGGGCGGACAGGGAACACCGGGGAGCTGTTTTTT. Translation: CAISEGRTGNTGELFF.

The chain is built from TRBV18 and TRBJ2-7; 7 bases are shared with TRBD1. Germline CDR1 is KGHSH and CDR2 is LQKENI. V lost 6 bases to trimming and J lost 3 bases; unmatched junction nucleotides: 5. CDR3 length: 13 amino acids. The CDR3 sequence: CASSRDSFYEQYF. The CDR3 DNA reads as TGTGCCAGCTCCCGGGACAGCTTCTACGAGCAGTACTTC.

This chain uses TRBV13 with TRBJ1-5, with TRBD1 identical over 9 bases. Trimming at V came to 1 base and at J to 2 bases, leaving 9 bases not matched to a gene. The CDR3 spans 18 residues. Per germline, CDR1 PRHDT and CDR2 FYEKMQ (reference sequence). DNA of the CDR3: TGTGCCAGCAGCTTAGTTAACACAGGGGGCACGGGCAATCAGCCCCAGCATTTT. Amino acids: CASSLVNTGGTGNQPQHF.

This chain uses TRBV29-1 with TRBJ1-2; the D is unclear. The germline gives CDR1 SQVTM, CDR2 ANQGSEA. CDR3 length equals 12 residues. CDR3 in amino acids: CSVGSENGGYTF. The CDR3 DNA reads as TGCTCCGTCGGGTCGGAAAACGGGGGCTACACCTTC.

The chain couples TRBV7-9 to TRBJ1-3; 8 positions agree with TRBD1. From germline, CDR1 is SEHNR and CDR2 FQNEAQ (reference sequence). The CDR3 consists of 14 residues. Germline trimming cut 5 bases from V and 10 bases from J; bases unmatched to any gene: 10. The CDR3 spells CASSPRTGSGTIYF. CDR3 in DNA: TGTGCCAGCAGCCCGAGGACAGGGTCTGGGACCATATATTTT.

This clone occurred once. V is TRBV11-2 and J is TRBJ2-3, with D possibly being TRBD1 (6 bases). In germline, CDR1 is SGHAT, CDR2 FQNNGV. The CDR3 has 14 residues. V shed 0 bases and J shed 9 bases, with 13 bases lying between them. Here the CDR3 DNA reads TGTGCCAGCAGCTTAGACTTGGACAGCTCCACGCAGTATTTT. This sequence encodes CASSLDLDSSTQYF. Drawing the rest from reference TRBV11-2 and TRBJ2-3, the complete variable domain is EAGVAQSPRYKIIEKRQSVAFWCNPISGHATLYWYQQILGQGPKLLIQFQNNGVVDDSQLPKDRFSAERLKGVDSTLKIQPAKLEDSAVYLCASSLDLDSSTQYFGPGTRLTVL.

The chain links TRBV7-2 to TRBJ1-5; no firm D call. CDR3 length: 15 amino acids. In germline, CDR1 is SGHTA, CDR2 FQGNSA. Between the trimmed V and J ends, which lost 2 bases and 5 bases, there was a span of 13 bases. This CDR3 is CASSLYPVDHQPQHF. Here the CDR3 DNA reads TGTGCCAGCAGCTTATACCCAGTTGACCATCAGCCCCAGCATTTT.

This chain uses TRBV19 with TRBJ1-1; TRBD1 agrees at 7 bases. Germline values: CDR1 LNHDA, CDR2 SQIVND (reference sequence). The ends lost 5 bases at V and 1 base at J; junction bases unmatched: 1. CDR3 length: 13 residues. CDR3 bases: TGTGCCAGTAGTCGACAGGGGAACACTGAAGCTTTCTTT. Protein: CASSRQGNTEAFF.

This chain uses TRBV3-1 (or the pseudogene TRBV3-2) with TRBJ1-2; D uncertain. Germline values: CDR1 LGHDT, CDR2 YNNKEL (reference sequence). Trimming left V 2 bases short and J 4 bases short, with 5 bases between. The CDR3 has 12 residues. CDR3 in amino acids: CASSQSFYGYTF. In DNA form, the CDR3 reads TGTGCCAGCAGCCAAAGTTTCTATGGCTACACCTTC.

The chain combines TRBV7-2 with TRBJ2-3; weak D call: TRBD2 (5 bases). CDR3 length equals 17 residues. The V gene's germline CDR1 is SGHTA and CDR2 FQGNSA. V was cut by 5 bases and J by 0 bases, with 18 bases left in between. The chain's CDR3 is CASSAARSVRSTDTQYF. In nucleotides, the CDR3 is TGTGCCAGCAGCGCCGCTCGTAGCGTACGTAGCACAGATACGCAGTATTTT.

The chain is built from TRBV5-1 and TRBJ2-2; TRBD1 aligns across 7 bases. Looked up from germline, CDR1 is SGHRS and CDR2 is YFSETQ. J lost 4 bases, V lost 4 bases, and 7 bases had no gene match. This CDR3 comprises 15 residues. The CDR3 here is CASSPGQASTGELFF. The CDR3 region has the DNA TGCGCCAGCAGCCCTGGACAGGCTTCCACCGGGGAGCTGTTTTTT.

This clone was observed a handful of times. The gene calls are TRBV2 and TRBJ2-5; 10 bases are shared with TRBD2. The ends lost 6 bases at V and 10 bases at J; junction bases unmatched: 8. The CDR3 runs to 13 residues. Looked up from germline, CDR1 is SNHLY and CDR2 is FYNNEI. CDR3 DNA: TGTGCCAGCAGGACCGGGCTAGCGGGAGACCAGTACTTC. It encodes CASRTGLAGDQYF.

The chain is built from TRBV6-5 and TRBJ2-3; D is tentatively TRBD1 or TRBD2 (5 bases each). The V end was cut by 6 bases, the J end by 5 bases, with 18 bases between. The CDR3 has 15 residues. From germline, CDR1 is MNHEY and CDR2 SVGAGI. The CDR3 DNA reads as TGTGCCAGCAGGGATTATTCACAGGCGGGAGATACGCAGTATTTT. Translation: CASRDYSQAGDTQYF.

The rearrangement joins TRBV19 to TRBJ2-1, with D perhaps TRBD1 (8 bases). Trimming took off 6 bases at V and 2 bases at J, with 23 bases between the two ends. Germline CDR1 is LNHDA and CDR2 is SQIVND (reference sequence). The CDR3 length is 18 residues. The CDR3 is CASSGMTTGGVPYNEQFF. CDR3 nucleotide sequence: TGTGCCAGTAGCGGAATGACAACAGGGGGGGTCCCCTACAATGAGCAGTTCTTC.